This TCR beta chain was sequenced in a study of blood T cell repertoires in COVID-19. Study-wide background: Sample material is recorded as cDNA or gDNA derived from T cells, B-cell-depleted T cells, or PBMCs.

In Seattle, patients joined the study during active infection and were tracked longitudinally. After removal of 4 bases from V and 5 bases from J, the junction contained 9 bases not matched to a gene. Per the germline V gene, CDR1 is SGHVS and CDR2 is FNYEAQ. The CDR3 spans 16 residues. In the authors' methods: Reference gene primer amplification gave nucleated cell count estimates. This table comes from immunoSEQ multiplex PCR, and its TCRdb copy is limited to in-frame clones, with some not included. The DNA gave D and trimming, while V, J and clone size come from that table. Here the sample spans approximately 92,000 clones, approximately 88% being singletons.

This clonotype originated in an older woman with COVID-19, enrolled during active disease. Sequenced material: peripheral blood. The rearrangement joins TRBV7-6 to TRBJ2-5; 11 bases are shared with TRBD2. This CDR3 is CASSSPGGLAVETQYF. CDR3 bases: TGTGCCAGCAGCTCACCTGGGGGACTAGCGGTGGAGACCCAGTACTTC.